The clone carrying this TCR beta chain was detected only a few times. V lost 5 bases to trimming and J lost 10 bases, with 12 bases between them. This CDR3 has 13 amino acids. Recruitment covered over 20 US areas and drew participants whose ages spanned roughly 18 to 89 years. Self-reported history from a screening survey and questionnaire set each donor's cohort. The record originates from a study of blood T cell repertoires in COVID-19. About the research overall: PBMCs, B-cell-depleted T cells, or T cells provided the cDNA or gDNA that made up the material.

Source study methods: Amplified reference gene primers provided the basis for estimating nucleated cell counts. Assay: immunoSEQ multiplex PCR; the TCRdb copy retains only in-frame clones and omits some. The V and J calls and clone size come from that table; D and trimming were worked out from the DNA. The data contain 40,000 to 55,000 clones, approximately 82% of them singletons. Sequencing used PBMCs or T cells enriched from blood (not recorded which). The sequence derives from a woman in her fifties or sixties with acute COVID-19. The J gene is TRBJ1-6, the V gene TRBV12-3 or TRBV12-4; no firm D call. CDR3: CASSLARGSPLHF. CDR3 in DNA: TGTGCCAGCAGTCTTGCCCGGGGATCACCCCTCCACTTT.